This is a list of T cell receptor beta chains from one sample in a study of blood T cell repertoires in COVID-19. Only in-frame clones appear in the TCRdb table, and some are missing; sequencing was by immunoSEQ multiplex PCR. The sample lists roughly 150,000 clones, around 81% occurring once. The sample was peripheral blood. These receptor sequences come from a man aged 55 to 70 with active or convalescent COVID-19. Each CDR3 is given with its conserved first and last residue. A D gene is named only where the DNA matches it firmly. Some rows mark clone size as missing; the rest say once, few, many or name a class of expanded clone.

CDR3nt: TGTGCCAGCAGTGACAGACTAGCGGGTACCTACGAGCAGTACTTC
CDR3aa: CASSDRLAGTYEQYF
v_gene: TRBV2
j_gene: TRBJ2-7
d_gene: TRBD2
abundance: .

CDR3nt: TGTGCCAGCAGTGAAACCCGGGACAGAAGCTACGAGCAGTACTTC
CDR3aa: CASSETRDRSYEQYF
v_gene: TRBV27
j_gene: TRBJ2-7
d_gene: TRBD1
abundance: few

CDR3nt: TGTGCCAGCAGTCTACCCGGGTCCTACGAGCAGTACTTC
CDR3aa: CASSLPGSYEQYF
v_gene: TRBV27
j_gene: TRBJ2-7
d_gene: .
abundance: .

CDR3nt: TGTGCCAGCAGCACCCAGCCGGGACAGCAAGAGACCCAGTACTTC
CDR3aa: CASSTQPGQQETQYF
v_gene: TRBV9
j_gene: TRBJ2-5
d_gene: TRBD1
abundance: .

CDR3nt: TGTGCCAGCACCCCCCAGGGGGTTGCGAACACCGGGGAGCTGTTTTTT
CDR3aa: CASTPQGVANTGELFF
v_gene: TRBV2
j_gene: TRBJ2-2
d_gene: TRBD1
abundance: .

CDR3nt: TGTGCCAGCTTGAGGGGGTCCTCGAACACTGAAGCTTTCTTT
CDR3aa: CASLRGSSNTEAFF
v_gene: TRBV7-2
j_gene: TRBJ1-1
d_gene: .
abundance: few

CDR3nt: TGCGCCAGCAGCTTGGGACAGGGGAGCTCCTACGAGCAGTACTTC
CDR3aa: CASSLGQGSSYEQYF
v_gene: TRBV5-1
j_gene: TRBJ2-7
d_gene: TRBD1
abundance: .

CDR3nt: TGTGCCAGTAGTAAGCGGGAGGCCCACAATGAGCAGTTCTTC
CDR3aa: CASSKREAHNEQFF
v_gene: TRBV19
j_gene: TRBJ2-1
d_gene: TRBD2
abundance: few

CDR3nt: TGTGCCAGTCGAGGGACTTCCAACTATGGCTACACCTTC
CDR3aa: CASRGTSNYGYTF
v_gene: TRBV19
j_gene: TRBJ1-2
d_gene: .
abundance: .

CDR3nt: TGTGCCAGCAGCTTGGGGACAGGGACGTTGAACGAGCAGTACTTC
CDR3aa: CASSLGTGTLNEQYF
v_gene: TRBV5-5
j_gene: TRBJ2-7
d_gene: TRBD1
abundance: .

CDR3nt: TGTGCCAGCAGCGGAGCCCACACAGATACGCAGTATTTT
CDR3aa: CASSGAHTDTQYF
v_gene: TRBV7-8
j_gene: TRBJ2-3
d_gene: .
abundance: few

CDR3nt: TGTGCCAGCGGGGGGAGCGGCAATGAGCAGTTCTTC
CDR3aa: CASGGSGNEQFF
v_gene: TRBV2
j_gene: TRBJ2-1
d_gene: .
abundance: once

CDR3nt: TGTGCCAGTACCACGGGACTAGCGGGAGATGAGACCCAGTACTTC
CDR3aa: CASTTGLAGDETQYF
v_gene: TRBV19
j_gene: TRBJ2-5
d_gene: TRBD2
abundance: .

CDR3nt: TGTGCCAGCAGCTTAGATTCGGGTTACACCGGGGAGCTGTTTTTT
CDR3aa: CASSLDSGYTGELFF
v_gene: TRBV11-3
j_gene: TRBJ2-2
d_gene: .
abundance: .

CDR3nt: TGTGCCAGCAGTTACTCACAGGTGTACACCGGGGAGCTGTTTTTT
CDR3aa: CASSYSQVYTGELFF
v_gene: TRBV6-5
j_gene: TRBJ2-2
d_gene: .
abundance: .

CDR3nt: TGTGCCAGCTCACCAGGACTAGGCGGCAATGAGCAGTTCTTC
CDR3aa: CASSPGLGGNEQFF
v_gene: TRBV18
j_gene: TRBJ2-1
d_gene: TRBD2
abundance: .

CDR3nt: TGTGCCAGCAGCACCCCCTGGGAGGCTAGCGGGGTAACCGAGCAGTTCTTC
CDR3aa: CASSTPWEASGVTEQFF
v_gene: TRBV9
j_gene: TRBJ2-1
d_gene: TRBD2
abundance: .

CDR3nt: TGTGCCAGCAGTAACGCCGGGGGGACTGAAGCTTTCTTT
CDR3aa: CASSNAGGTEAFF
v_gene: TRBV6-4
j_gene: TRBJ1-1
d_gene: .
abundance: .

CDR3nt: TGTGCCAGTAGACACAACGGACTAGCGGGCTCAGGGGAGACCCAGTACTTC
CDR3aa: CASRHNGLAGSGETQYF
v_gene: TRBV19
j_gene: TRBJ2-5
d_gene: TRBD2
abundance: .

CDR3nt: TGTGCCAGCGCTGGAATTCTAGGCTATGGCTACACCTTC
CDR3aa: CASAGILGYGYTF
v_gene: TRBV5-4
j_gene: TRBJ1-2
d_gene: .
abundance: many

CDR3nt: TGTGCCAGCATTATGTCGGCTAGTCAGCCCCAGCATTTT
CDR3aa: CASIMSASQPQHF
v_gene: TRBV6-5
j_gene: TRBJ1-5
d_gene: .
abundance: .

CDR3nt: TGTGCCAGCAGACCACTAGCGGGCTCCTACAATGAGCAGTTCTTC
CDR3aa: CASRPLAGSYNEQFF
v_gene: TRBV6-5
j_gene: TRBJ2-1
d_gene: TRBD2
abundance: .

CDR3nt: TGTGCCTCTCGGAGGGTCGACGAAAAACTGTTTTTT
CDR3aa: CASRRVDEKLFF
v_gene: TRBV19
j_gene: TRBJ1-4
d_gene: .
abundance: .

CDR3nt: TGTGCCAGCACCCTGGGGGGGTCCTACGAGCAGTACTTC
CDR3aa: CASTLGGSYEQYF
v_gene: TRBV18
j_gene: TRBJ2-7
d_gene: TRBD2
abundance: .